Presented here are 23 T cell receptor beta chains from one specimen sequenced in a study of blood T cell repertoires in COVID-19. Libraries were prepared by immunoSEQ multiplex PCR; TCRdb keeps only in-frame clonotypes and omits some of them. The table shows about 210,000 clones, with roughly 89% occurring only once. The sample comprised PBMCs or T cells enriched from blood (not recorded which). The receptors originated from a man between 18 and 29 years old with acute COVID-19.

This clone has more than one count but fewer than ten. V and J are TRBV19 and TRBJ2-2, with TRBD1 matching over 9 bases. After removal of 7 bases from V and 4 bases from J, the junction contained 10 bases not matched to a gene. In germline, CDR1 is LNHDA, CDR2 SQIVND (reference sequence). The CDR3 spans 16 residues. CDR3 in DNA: TGTGCCAGTAATCGTGGACAGGGGAGAGGCACCGGGGAGCTGTTTTTT. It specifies CASNRGQGRGTGELFF.

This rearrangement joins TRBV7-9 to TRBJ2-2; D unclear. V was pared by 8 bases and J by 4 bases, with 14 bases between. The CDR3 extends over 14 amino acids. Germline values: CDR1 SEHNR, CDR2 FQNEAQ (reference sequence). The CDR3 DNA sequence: TGTGCCAGCGAACCCGAGGCCGTCACCGGGGAGCTGTTTTTT. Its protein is CASEPEAVTGELFF.

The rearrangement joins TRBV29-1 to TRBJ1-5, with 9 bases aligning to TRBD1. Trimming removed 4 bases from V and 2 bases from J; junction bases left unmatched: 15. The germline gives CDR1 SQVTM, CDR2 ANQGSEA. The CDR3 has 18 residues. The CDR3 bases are TGCAGCGTTGGAGCCGGGACAGGGAAAGCGGGGCGCAATCAGCCCCAGCATTTT. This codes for CSVGAGTGKAGRNQPQHF.

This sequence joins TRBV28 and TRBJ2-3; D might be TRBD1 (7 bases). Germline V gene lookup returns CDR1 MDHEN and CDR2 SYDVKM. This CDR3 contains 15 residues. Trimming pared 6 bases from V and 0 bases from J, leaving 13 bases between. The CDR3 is CASRARDRSTDTQYF. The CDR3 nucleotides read TGTGCCAGCAGGGCGCGGGACAGAAGCACAGATACGCAGTATTTT.

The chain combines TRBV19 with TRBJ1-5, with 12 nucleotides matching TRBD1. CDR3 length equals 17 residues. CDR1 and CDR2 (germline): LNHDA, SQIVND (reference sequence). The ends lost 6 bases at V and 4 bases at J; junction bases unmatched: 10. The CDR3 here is CASRTGTGGAGNQPQHF. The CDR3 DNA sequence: TGTGCCAGTAGGACCGGGACAGGGGGCGCCGGGAATCAGCCCCAGCATTTT.

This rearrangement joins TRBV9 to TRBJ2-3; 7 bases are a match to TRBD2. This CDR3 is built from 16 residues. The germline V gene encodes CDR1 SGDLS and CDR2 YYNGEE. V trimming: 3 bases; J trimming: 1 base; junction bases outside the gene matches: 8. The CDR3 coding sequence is TGTGCCAGCAGCGGGGGGGGTCTAGCGGGCACAGATACGCAGTATTTT. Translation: CASSGGGLAGTDTQYF.

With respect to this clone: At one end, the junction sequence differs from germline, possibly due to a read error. The CDR3 region has the DNA TGTGCCTGCAGTGAGGCGGGAGATTCAGATACGCAGTATTTT. As protein: CACSEAGDSDTQYF. The rearrangement joins TRBV30 to TRBJ2-3, with 7 positions matching TRBD2. The CDR3 covers 14 residues. In germline, CDR1 is GTSNPN, CDR2 SVGIG (reference sequence).

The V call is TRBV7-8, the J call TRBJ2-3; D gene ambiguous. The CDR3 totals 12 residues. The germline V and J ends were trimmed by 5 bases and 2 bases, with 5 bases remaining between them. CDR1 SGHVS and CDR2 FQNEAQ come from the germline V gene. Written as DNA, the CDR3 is TGTGCCAGCAGCCTCATCACAGATACGCAGTATTTT. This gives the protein CASSLITDTQYF. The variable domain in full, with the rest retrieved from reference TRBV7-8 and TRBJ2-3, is GAGVSQSPRYKVAKRGQDVALRCDPISGHVSLFWYQQALGQGPEFLTYFQNEAQLDKSGLPSDRFFAERPEGSVSTLKIQRTQQEDSAVYLCASSLITDTQYFGPGTRLTVL.

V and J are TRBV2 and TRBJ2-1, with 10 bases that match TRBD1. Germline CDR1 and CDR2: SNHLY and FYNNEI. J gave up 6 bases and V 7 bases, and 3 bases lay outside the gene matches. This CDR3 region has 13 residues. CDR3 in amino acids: CASIRTGGNEQFF. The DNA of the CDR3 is TGTGCCAGCATCCGGACAGGGGGCAATGAGCAGTTCTTC.

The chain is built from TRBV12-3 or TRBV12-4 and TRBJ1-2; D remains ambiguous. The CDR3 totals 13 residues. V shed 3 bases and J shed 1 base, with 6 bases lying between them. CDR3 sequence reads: CASSFRSNYGYTF. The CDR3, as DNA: TGTGCCAGCAGTTTTCGCAGTAACTATGGCTACACCTTC.

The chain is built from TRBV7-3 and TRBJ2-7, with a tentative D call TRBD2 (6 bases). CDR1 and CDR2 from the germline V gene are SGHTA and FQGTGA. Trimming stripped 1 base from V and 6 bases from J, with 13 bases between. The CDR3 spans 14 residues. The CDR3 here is CASSLNYASAEQYF. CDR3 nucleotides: TGTGCCAGCAGCTTAAATTATGCTAGCGCCGAGCAGTACTTC.

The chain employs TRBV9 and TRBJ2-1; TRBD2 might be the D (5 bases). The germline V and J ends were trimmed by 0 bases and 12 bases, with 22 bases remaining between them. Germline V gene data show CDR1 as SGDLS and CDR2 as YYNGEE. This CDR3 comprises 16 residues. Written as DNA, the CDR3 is TGTGCCAGCAGCGTAGGTAGCGCGACATCTACAATTTTGCAGTTCTTC. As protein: CASSVGSATSTILQFF.

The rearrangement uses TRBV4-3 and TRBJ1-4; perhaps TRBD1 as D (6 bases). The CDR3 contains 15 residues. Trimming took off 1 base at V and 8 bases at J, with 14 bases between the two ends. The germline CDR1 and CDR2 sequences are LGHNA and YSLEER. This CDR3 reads CASSQGGGRGEKLFF. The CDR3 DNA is TGCGCCAGCAGCCAAGGTGGGGGCAGAGGGGAAAAACTGTTTTTT.

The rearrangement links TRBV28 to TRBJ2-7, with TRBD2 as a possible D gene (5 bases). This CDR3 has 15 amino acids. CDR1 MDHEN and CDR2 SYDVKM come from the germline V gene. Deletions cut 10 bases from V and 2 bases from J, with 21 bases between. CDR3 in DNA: TGTGCCACCATATCCGTGAGGGAGATGGCCTACGAGCAGTACTTC. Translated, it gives CATISVREMAYEQYF. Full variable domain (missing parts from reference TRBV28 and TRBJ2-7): DVKVTQSSRYLVKRTGEKVFLECVQDMDHENMFWYRQDPGLGLRLIYFSYDVKMKEKGDIPEGYSVSREKKERFSLILESASTNQTSMYLCATISVREMAYEQYFGPGTRLTVT.

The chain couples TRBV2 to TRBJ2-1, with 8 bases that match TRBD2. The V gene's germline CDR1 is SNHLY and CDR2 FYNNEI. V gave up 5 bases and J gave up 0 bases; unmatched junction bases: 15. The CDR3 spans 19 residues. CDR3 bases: TGTGCCAGCAGTCCAGCGAAGGCGGCTAGCGGGTCCTCCTACAATGAGCAGTTCTTC. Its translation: CASSPAKAASGSSYNEQFF.

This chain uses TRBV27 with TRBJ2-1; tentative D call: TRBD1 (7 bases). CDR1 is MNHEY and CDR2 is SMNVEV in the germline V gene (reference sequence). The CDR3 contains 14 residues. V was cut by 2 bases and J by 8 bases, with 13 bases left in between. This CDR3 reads CASSLGGTEDEQFF. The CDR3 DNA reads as TGTGCCAGCAGTTTAGGCGGGACAGAAGATGAGCAGTTCTTC.

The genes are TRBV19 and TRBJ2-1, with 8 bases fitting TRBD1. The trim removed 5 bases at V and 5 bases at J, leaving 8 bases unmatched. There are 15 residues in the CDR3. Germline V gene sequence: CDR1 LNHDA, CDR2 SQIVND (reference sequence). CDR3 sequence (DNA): TGTGCCAGTAGTTTGGACAGGGTTAGGGACAATGAGCAGTTCTTC. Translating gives CASSLDRVRDNEQFF.

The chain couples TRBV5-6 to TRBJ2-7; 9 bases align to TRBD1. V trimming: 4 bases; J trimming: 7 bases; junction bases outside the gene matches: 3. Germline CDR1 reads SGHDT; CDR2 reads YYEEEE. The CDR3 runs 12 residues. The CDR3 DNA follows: TGTGCCAGCAGCGTTGGACAGGGGGAGCAGTACTTC. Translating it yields CASSVGQGEQYF. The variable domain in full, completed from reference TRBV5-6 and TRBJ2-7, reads DAGVTQSPTHLIKTRGQQVTLRCSPKSGHDTVSWYQQALGQGPQFIFQYYEEEERQRGNFPDRFSGHQFPNYSSELNVNALLLGDSALYLCASSVGQGEQYFGPGTRLTVT.

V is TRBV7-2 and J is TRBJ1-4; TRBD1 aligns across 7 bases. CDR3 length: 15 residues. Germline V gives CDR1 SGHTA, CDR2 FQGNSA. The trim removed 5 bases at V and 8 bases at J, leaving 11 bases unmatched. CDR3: CASSLAIDRVEKLFF. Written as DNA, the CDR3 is TGTGCCAGCAGCCTCGCGATAGACAGGGTCGAAAAACTGTTTTTT.

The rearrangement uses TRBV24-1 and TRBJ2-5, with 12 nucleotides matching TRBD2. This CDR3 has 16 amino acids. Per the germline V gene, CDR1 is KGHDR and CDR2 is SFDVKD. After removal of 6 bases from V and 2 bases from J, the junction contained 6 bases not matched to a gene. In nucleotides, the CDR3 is TGTGCCACCAGTTCCGGACTAGCGGGGATACAAGAGACCCAGTACTTC. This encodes CATSSGLAGIQETQYF.

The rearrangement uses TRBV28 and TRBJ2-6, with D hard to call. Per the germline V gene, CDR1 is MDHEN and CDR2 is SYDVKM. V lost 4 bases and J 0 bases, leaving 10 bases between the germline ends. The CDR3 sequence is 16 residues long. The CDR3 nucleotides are TGTGCCAGCAGTTCCTACAGCATCTCTGGGGCCAACGTCCTGACTTTC. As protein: CASSSYSISGANVLTF. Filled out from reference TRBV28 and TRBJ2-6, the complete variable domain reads DVKVTQSSRYLVKRTGEKVFLECVQDMDHENMFWYRQDPGLGLRLIYFSYDVKMKEKGDIPEGYSVSREKKERFSLILESASTNQTSMYLCASSSYSISGANVLTFGAGSRLTVL.

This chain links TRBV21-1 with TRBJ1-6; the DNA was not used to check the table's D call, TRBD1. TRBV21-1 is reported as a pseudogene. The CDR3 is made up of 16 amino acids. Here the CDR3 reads CASSKSWSGFSSPLHF. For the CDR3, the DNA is TGTGCCAGCAGCAAATCGTGGTCAGGCTTTAGTTCACCCCTCCACTTT.

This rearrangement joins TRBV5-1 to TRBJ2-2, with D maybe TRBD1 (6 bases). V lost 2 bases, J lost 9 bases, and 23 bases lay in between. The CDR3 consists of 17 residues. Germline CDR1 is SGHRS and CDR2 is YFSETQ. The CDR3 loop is CASSLLPPQGRRRELFF. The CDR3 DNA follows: TGCGCCAGCAGCTTACTCCCCCCCCAGGGGCGGAGGCGGGAGCTGTTTTTT.